The 27 T cell receptor beta chains below were found in one sample sequenced in a study of Tregs in tolerant kidney transplant recipients. TCRdb keeps only in-frame clones here, not all; method: immunoSEQ multiplex PCR. This table holds roughly 80,000 clones, around 93% found once. The sample in question was Tregs from blood, obtained before the transplant. These receptors were taken from a human donor who received a combined kidney and bone marrow transplant.

The chain carries TRBV5-1 and TRBJ2-7; 10 positions match TRBD1. The germline gives CDR1 SGHRS, CDR2 YFSETQ. The ends lost 0 bases at V and 4 bases at J; junction bases unmatched: 7. The CDR3 has 16 amino acids. The CDR3 region is CASSLAGAGQGYEQYF. Written as DNA, the CDR3 is TGCGCCAGCAGCTTGGCTGGGGCGGGACAGGGGTACGAGCAGTACTTC.

The rearrangement uses TRBV4-1 and TRBJ2-3, with a weak D call TRBD2 (6 bases). With 3 bases removed from V and 0 bases from J, the gap between germline ends came to 13 bases. Germline V lookup: CDR1 MGHRA, CDR2 YSYEKL. This CDR3 spans 16 amino acids. CDR3: CASSHIPAGSTDTQYF. CDR3 bases: TGCGCCAGCAGCCACATCCCCGCGGGAAGCACAGATACGCAGTATTTT.

This chain uses TRBV28 with TRBJ1-2, with a possible D match to TRBD1 (5 bases). This CDR3 contains 12 residues. Per the germline V gene, CDR1 is MDHEN and CDR2 is SYDVKM. V shed 6 bases and J shed 5 bases, with 10 bases lying between them. DNA of the CDR3: TGTGCCAGCAGCAGGACAATTTATGGCTACACCTTC. Its translation is CASSRTIYGYTF.

The chain uses TRBV5-1 and TRBJ2-1; TRBD2 matches at 7 bases. In germline, CDR1 is SGHRS, CDR2 YFSETQ. After removal of 8 bases from V and 6 bases from J, the junction contained 8 bases not matched to a gene. The CDR3 contains 13 residues. The CDR3 sequence is CASGREDRNEQFF. Written as DNA, the CDR3 is TGCGCCAGTGGACGGGAGGATCGCAATGAGCAGTTCTTC. Supplemented by reference TRBV5-1 and TRBJ2-1, the full variable domain reads KAGVTQTPRYLIKTRGQQVTLSCSPISGHRSVSWYQQTPGQGLQFLFEYFSETQRNKGNFPGRFSGRQFSNSRSEMNVSTLELGDSALYLCASGREDRNEQFFGPGTRLTVL.

The count of this clone is one. The chain is built from TRBV11-2 and TRBJ2-5; 9 bases agree with TRBD2. The CDR3 runs 16 residues. After removal of 2 bases from V and 2 bases from J, the junction contained 6 bases not matched to a gene. Germline V gene lookup returns CDR1 SGHAT and CDR2 FQNNGV. CDR3 DNA sequence: TGTGCCAGCAGCTTACCCCCTAGCGGGACTCAAGAGACCCAGTACTTC. Protein: CASSLPPSGTQETQYF.

In the case of this clone: This specimen includes other DNA sequences encoding the same CDR3. V gene TRBV19 combines with J gene TRBJ1-1; 7 bases line up with TRBD1. Trimming removed 3 bases from V and 1 base from J; junction bases left unmatched: 2. From germline, CDR1 is LNHDA and CDR2 SQIVND (reference sequence). This CDR3 contains 14 residues. This CDR3 is CASSIEGANTEAFF. For the CDR3, the DNA is TGTGCCAGTAGTATCGAGGGGGCGAACACTGAAGCTTTCTTT.

The chain employs TRBV19 and TRBJ2-5; a weak D match, TRBD1 (7 bases). Germline V gene lookup returns CDR1 LNHDA and CDR2 SQIVND (reference sequence). The CDR3 totals 14 residues. The V end was cut by 6 bases, the J end by 4 bases, with 15 bases between. CDR3 loop: CASRFRQGGETQYF. As DNA, the CDR3 is TGTGCCAGTAGGTTTCGACAGGGAGGAGAGACCCAGTACTTC.

V gene TRBV19 combines with J gene TRBJ2-7; D is ambiguous. Germline V lookup: CDR1 LNHDA, CDR2 SQIVND (reference sequence). Trimming cost V 4 bases and J 6 bases, with 13 bases left between them. CDR3 size: 13 residues. CDR3 amino acids: CASSNKRGSEQYF. The CDR3 DNA reads TGTGCCAGTAGTAATAAGAGAGGTAGCGAGCAGTACTTC.

The gene calls are TRBV10-3 and TRBJ2-3, with 11 bases aligning to TRBD2. The germline V gene has CDR1 ENHRY and CDR2 SYGVKD. The CDR3 spans 15 residues. With V trimmed by 4 bases and J by 0 bases, 0 bases remained unmatched. CDR3 coding DNA: TGTGCCATCAGTGTAGCGGGGGGGAGCACAGATACGCAGTATTTT. It encodes CAISVAGGSTDTQYF.

J is TRBJ2-7 and V is TRBV18, with TRBD1 identical over 9 bases. J lost 4 bases, V lost 1 base, and 5 bases had no gene match. The CDR3 is 15 amino acids. Germline V CDR1 and CDR2: KGHSH, LQKENI. The DNA for the CDR3 is TGTGCCAGCTCACCACTACAGGGGGCTGTTTACGAGCAGTACTTC. It yields the protein CASSPLQGAVYEQYF.

The chain links TRBV2 to TRBJ2-3; 10 bases map to TRBD1. J gave up 4 bases and V 2 bases, and 6 bases lay outside the gene matches. The CDR3 loop spans 16 amino acids. Looked up from germline, CDR1 is SNHLY and CDR2 is FYNNEI. The CDR3 protein is CASSEMTGGSPDTQYF. CDR3 in DNA: TGTGCCAGCAGTGAAATGACAGGGGGCAGCCCAGATACGCAGTATTTT.

This clone has only one observation. The chain couples TRBV6-1 to TRBJ2-5; the D call may be TRBD1 or TRBD2 (7 bases each). The J call is in doubt because the DNA end fits TRBJ2-7 better. CDR1 MNHNS and CDR2 SASEGT come from the germline V gene. The CDR3 is 14 residues long. This chain's CDR3 is CASQGGQVFYEQYF. CDR3 nucleotide sequence: TGTGCCAGCCAGGGGGGGCAGGTCTTCTACGAGCAGTACTTC.

The chain couples TRBV5-1 to TRBJ1-2, with D possibly TRBD1 on 6 matching bases. The CDR3 totals 14 residues. The V end was cut by 1 base, the J end by 8 bases, with 15 bases between. The germline V gene encodes CDR1 SGHRS and CDR2 YFSETQ. CDR3 bases: TGCGCCAGCAGCTTGACTCAGGGGCGCGACGGCTACACCTTC. The encoded protein is CASSLTQGRDGYTF. Full variable domain (outside the CDR3, taken from reference TRBV5-1 and TRBJ1-2): KAGVTQTPRYLIKTRGQQVTLSCSPISGHRSVSWYQQTPGQGLQFLFEYFSETQRNKGNFPGRFSGRQFSNSRSEMNVSTLELGDSALYLCASSLTQGRDGYTFGSGTRLTVV.

The rearrangement uses TRBV6-1 and TRBJ2-7; TRBD1 matches at 9 bases. The ends lost 4 bases at V and 4 bases at J; junction bases unmatched: 5. Germline V CDR1 and CDR2: MNHNS, SASEGT. The CDR3 runs 14 residues. The CDR3 DNA is TGTGCCAGCAGTGTTACAGGGGGCGTTTACGAGCAGTACTTC. Translated: CASSVTGGVYEQYF.

The chain uses TRBV7-2 and TRBJ1-1; D not resolved. Trimming cost V 4 bases and J 4 bases, with 16 bases left between them. The CDR3 totals 15 residues. CDR1 is SGHTA and CDR2 is FQGNSA in the germline V gene. CDR3 sequence: CASSSVRIPITEAFF. The CDR3 DNA sequence: TGTGCCAGCAGCTCCGTCCGGATTCCTATCACTGAAGCTTTCTTT.

The chain has TRBV7-2 and TRBJ2-2, with 14 bases identical to TRBD2. Germline values: CDR1 SGHTA, CDR2 FQGNSA. The junction had 6 bases not matched to a gene; V was cut back by 3 bases and J by 0 bases. This CDR3 contains 19 residues. This CDR3 is CASSFAGLAGVSNTGELFF. The CDR3 DNA sequence: TGTGCCAGCAGCTTTGCGGGACTAGCGGGGGTTTCGAACACCGGGGAGCTGTTTTTT.

This clone was detected once. The rearrangement uses TRBV29-1 and TRBJ2-3; D perhaps matches TRBD2 (6 bases). With 4 bases removed from V and 6 bases from J, the gap between germline ends came to 17 bases. The CDR3 has 14 residues. Looked up from germline, CDR1 is SQVTM and CDR2 is ANQGSEA. CDR3 nucleotide sequence: TGCAGCGTTGGCGGGGTTTCCCAAGCGGATACGCAGTATTTT. This sequence encodes CSVGGVSQADTQYF.

The chain recombines TRBV7-6 with TRBJ2-7; 10 nucleotides match TRBD1. Germline values: CDR1 SGHVS, CDR2 FNYEAQ. The CDR3 totals 15 residues. V gave up 0 bases and J gave up 6 bases; unmatched junction bases: 5. In DNA, the CDR3 is TGTGCCAGCAGCTTAGCGAGGGACAGGGGAAGCGAGCAGTACTTC. Translating it yields CASSLARDRGSEQYF.

V and J are TRBV7-2 and TRBJ2-3; no firm D call. The CDR3 has 13 amino acids. V was cut by 4 bases and J by 4 bases, with 9 bases left in between. Germline-derived CDR1 and CDR2 are SGHTA and FQGNSA. The CDR3 loop reads CASSSTRSDTQYF. As DNA, the CDR3 is TGTGCCAGCAGCTCGACTCGTTCAGATACGCAGTATTTT.

The chain carries TRBV5-6 and TRBJ2-5; 9 positions match TRBD2. CDR3 length: 17 residues. Trimming removed 7 bases from V and 5 bases from J; junction bases left unmatched: 18. CDR1 is SGHDT and CDR2 is YYEEEE in the germline V gene. The CDR3 loop reads CASDEGPSGRFSETQYF. CDR3 coding DNA: TGTGCCAGCGACGAGGGGCCCAGCGGGAGGTTTAGTGAGACCCAGTACTTC. Using reference TRBV5-6 and TRBJ2-5 for the parts outside the CDR3, the full variable domain is DAGVTQSPTHLIKTRGQQVTLRCSPKSGHDTVSWYQQALGQGPQFIFQYYEEEERQRGNFPDRFSGHQFPNYSSELNVNALLLGDSALYLCASDEGPSGRFSETQYFGPGTRLLVL.

This clone has a single count. The CDR3 reads CAWSVLGQGDRPQHF. CDR3 nucleotide sequence: TGTGCCTGGAGTGTACTGGGACAGGGGGATCGGCCCCAGCATTTT. The chain joins TRBV30 to TRBJ1-5, with 11 nucleotides matching TRBD1. There are 15 residues in the CDR3. The junction had 7 bases not matched to a gene; V was cut back by 0 bases and J by 9 bases. CDR1 and CDR2 from the germline V gene are GTSNPN and SVGIG (reference sequence). Variable domain in full (rest from reference TRBV30 and TRBJ1-5): SQTIHQWPATLVQPVGSPLSLECTVEGTSNPNLYWYRQAAGRGLQLLFYSVGIGQISSEVPQNLSASRPQDRQFILSSKKLLLSDSGFYLCAWSVLGQGDRPQHFGDGTRLSIL.

This chain connects TRBV7-6 to TRBJ2-5; D remains ambiguous. Germline CDR1 and CDR2: SGHVS and FNYEAQ. V dropped 3 bases and J dropped 0 bases, with 5 bases sitting between them. This CDR3 region has 13 residues. This chain's CDR3 is CASSLVDQETQYF. The DNA of the CDR3 is TGTGCCAGCAGCTTGGTGGACCAAGAGACCCAGTACTTC.

V usage is TRBV28 and J usage is TRBJ1-5, with D hard to call. V lost 5 bases, J lost 7 bases, and 12 bases lay in between. The CDR3 consists of 13 residues. Looked up from germline, CDR1 is MDHEN and CDR2 is SYDVKM. CDR3 sequence: CASSPPADQPQHF. The CDR3 DNA follows: TGTGCCAGCAGTCCTCCCGCGGACCAGCCCCAGCATTTT. Full variable domain (rest looked up from reference TRBV28 and TRBJ1-5): DVKVTQSSRYLVKRTGEKVFLECVQDMDHENMFWYRQDPGLGLRLIYFSYDVKMKEKGDIPEGYSVSREKKERFSLILESASTNQTSMYLCASSPPADQPQHFGDGTRLSIL.

The chain is built from TRBV5-4 and TRBJ2-7; 9 nucleotides align to TRBD1. The CDR3 consists of 15 residues. V lost 4 bases, J lost 6 bases, and 11 bases stayed unmatched. Germline V lookup: CDR1 SGHNT, CDR2 YYREEE (reference sequence). Here the CDR3 DNA reads TGTGCCAGCAGCAGGCGGGACAGGGAGGCTTCCGAGCAGTACTTC. Protein: CASSRRDREASEQYF.

The chain combines TRBV21-1 with TRBJ2-7; the table's D call, TRBD2, was not checked against the DNA. TRBV21-1 is a pseudogene segment. CDR3 length: 12 amino acids. In DNA, the CDR3 is TGTGCCAGCAGCAAAGAAGAGTACGAGCAGTACTTC. Its translation is CASSKEEYEQYF.

The V and J genes are TRBV7-2 and TRBJ1-1; D unresolved. This CDR3 has 14 amino acids. Per the germline V gene, CDR1 is SGHTA and CDR2 is FQGNSA. The ends were cut back, 1 base at V and 1 base at J, with 7 bases in the middle. CDR3: CASSLGVKNTEAFF. The CDR3, as DNA: TGTGCCAGCAGCTTAGGTGTCAAGAACACTGAAGCTTTCTTT.

The J gene is TRBJ2-4, the V gene TRBV7-2, with 12 positions matching TRBD2. This CDR3 spans 16 amino acids. Germline-derived CDR1 and CDR2 are SGHTA and FQGNSA. J lost 6 bases, V lost 5 bases, and 8 bases had no gene match. The CDR3 nucleotides are TGTGCCAGCAGCCCTAGCGGGGGGGCGGGTGGAAACATTCAGTACTTC. As protein: CASSPSGGAGGNIQYF. Filled out from reference TRBV7-2 and TRBJ2-4, the complete variable domain reads GAGVSQSPSNKVTEKGKDVELRCDPISGHTALYWYRQSLGQGLEFLIYFQGNSAPDKSGLPSDRFSAERTGGSVSTLTIQRTQQEDSAVYLCASSPSGGAGGNIQYFGAGTRLSVL.